The next 31 T cell receptor beta chains were all read from a single sample in a study of cytomegalovirus exposure and HLA in healthy donors. Method: immunoSEQ multiplex PCR; TCRdb's copy keeps in-frame clones and lacks some. Of around 300,000 clones in the sample, around 87% were seen once. Sequenced material: PBMCs. These receptors were taken from a woman under 30 in good health and CMV-seronegative.

The V gene is TRBV6-5, the J gene TRBJ1-5, with D possibly being TRBD1 (6 bases). The germline CDR1 and CDR2 sequences are MNHEY and SVGAGI. The CDR3 totals 13 residues. Trimming cost V 8 bases and J 3 bases, with 11 bases left between them. CDR3 nucleotides: TGTGCCAGCCAACAGGGATACAATCAGCCCCAGCATTTT. Translation gives CASQQGYNQPQHF.

The chain links TRBV28 to TRBJ1-2, with a weak D call TRBD1 (5 bases). Germline V gene sequence: CDR1 MDHEN, CDR2 SYDVKM. V was clipped by 3 bases and J by 5 bases, with 16 bases between them. The CDR3 has 15 amino acids. CDR3 sequence reads: CASSLAQGSRYGYTF. The CDR3 DNA sequence: TGTGCCAGCAGTTTGGCCCAGGGAAGTAGGTATGGCTACACCTTC.

The V and J genes are TRBV7-7 and TRBJ2-5; TRBD2 matches 9 bases. CDR1 SSHAT and CDR2 FNYEAQ come from the germline V gene (reference sequence). J gave up 14 bases and V 5 bases, and 27 bases lay outside the gene matches. The CDR3 runs 18 residues. The CDR3 DNA sequence: TGTGCCAGCAGCCCAAAGGTCATAGCGGGAGTATCCCTCTCGGGAACTTACTTC. This sequence encodes CASSPKVIAGVSLSGTYF.

V is TRBV28 and J is TRBJ2-3, with 11 positions matching TRBD2. Trimming at V came to 4 bases and at J to 3 bases, leaving 9 bases not matched to a gene. The CDR3 is 17 residues long. Germline V gene sequence: CDR1 MDHEN, CDR2 SYDVKM. The CDR3 sequence is CASSSPLAGVKTDTQYF. CDR3 nucleotides: TGTGCCAGCAGTTCTCCACTAGCGGGAGTGAAAACAGATACGCAGTATTTT.

The chain carries TRBV5-1 and TRBJ1-2, with D possibly TRBD1 on 6 matching bases. There are 13 residues in the CDR3. V lost 4 bases, J lost 5 bases, and 12 bases lay in between. From germline, CDR1 is SGHRS and CDR2 YFSETQ. The DNA for the CDR3 is TGCGCCAGCAGCGTAAGCAGGGGTTATGGCTACACCTTC. This codes for CASSVSRGYGYTF.

This clone appeared once. V and J are TRBV6-1 and TRBJ2-1, with 10 positions matching TRBD2. CDR3 length: 15 residues. Germline CDR1 reads MNHNS; CDR2 reads SASEGT. Trimming removed 2 bases from V and 10 bases from J; junction bases left unmatched: 8. The CDR3 region has the DNA TGTGCCAGCAGTGAACTAGCGGGAGTACGTAGAGAGCAGTTCTTC. The encoded protein is CASSELAGVRREQFF.

The V call is TRBV4-3, the J call TRBJ2-1; TRBD2 is a possible D gene (5 bases). The CDR3 covers 20 residues. The ends were cut back, 0 bases at V and 3 bases at J, with 24 bases in the middle. Germline CDR1 is LGHNA and CDR2 is YSLEER. The CDR3 sequence is CASSQEYTLFGERDYNEQFF. The CDR3 bases are TGCGCCAGCAGCCAAGAATATACTTTATTTGGGGAGAGGGACTACAATGAGCAGTTCTTC.

V is TRBV30 and J is TRBJ1-2; D unresolved. The CDR3 sequence is 16 residues long. V lost 0 bases and J lost 8, with 22 bases in between. Germline V gene lookup returns CDR1 GTSNPN and CDR2 SVGIG (reference sequence). Here the CDR3 reads CAWSVHRSPSSRGYTF. CDR3 sequence (DNA): TGTGCCTGGAGTGTCCATCGGTCACCCAGTTCGCGGGGCTACACCTTC.

Only a few counts were recorded for this clone. This sequence joins TRBV7-2 and TRBJ2-2; D is uncertain. Germline lookup yields CDR1 SGHTA and CDR2 FQGNSA. This CDR3 comprises 12 residues. Trimming cost V 4 bases and J 3 bases, with 3 bases left between them. The CDR3 bases are TGTGCCAGCAGCTCGGACACCGGGGAGCTGTTTTTT. Its protein is CASSSDTGELFF. Filled out from reference TRBV7-2 and TRBJ2-2, the complete variable domain reads GAGVSQSPSNKVTEKGKDVELRCDPISGHTALYWYRQSLGQGLEFLIYFQGNSAPDKSGLPSDRFSAERTGGSVSTLTIQRTQQEDSAVYLCASSSDTGELFFGEGSRLTVL.

The chain carries TRBV27 and TRBJ2-7; 7 positions agree with TRBD1. V was pared by 5 bases and J by 0 bases, with 10 bases of the junction left unmatched. The CDR3 sequence is 16 residues long. CDR1 and CDR2 (germline): MNHEY, SMNVEV (reference sequence). CDR3 amino acids: CASSPSPKGASYEQYF. The CDR3 DNA is TGTGCCAGCAGTCCATCCCCAAAGGGGGCCTCCTACGAGCAGTACTTC.

This clone has a single count. This chain links TRBV5-1 with TRBJ1-5; D is possibly TRBD1 (6 bases). Germline CDR1 reads SGHRS; CDR2 reads YFSETQ. CDR3 length equals 14 residues. Trimming removed 10 bases from V and 7 bases from J, with 21 bases in between. The CDR3 is CAANREQRGQPQHF. The CDR3, as DNA: TGCGCCGCCAACAGGGAACAAAGAGGACAGCCCCAGCATTTT.

The V gene is TRBV5-1, the J gene TRBJ1-1, with D tentatively TRBD1 (6 bases). The CDR3 contains 16 residues. V was pared by 5 bases and J by 0 bases, with 17 bases between. The V gene's germline CDR1 is SGHRS and CDR2 YFSETQ. The CDR3 sequence: CASRLQGGTVNTEAFF. DNA for the CDR3: TGCGCCAGCAGATTACAGGGTGGTACGGTGAACACTGAAGCTTTCTTT. Drawing the rest from reference TRBV5-1 and TRBJ1-1, the complete variable domain is KAGVTQTPRYLIKTRGQQVTLSCSPISGHRSVSWYQQTPGQGLQFLFEYFSETQRNKGNFPGRFSGRQFSNSRSEMNVSTLELGDSALYLCASRLQGGTVNTEAFFGQGTRLTVV.

The chain employs TRBV18 and TRBJ1-2; 7 bases are a match to TRBD1. From germline, CDR1 is KGHSH and CDR2 LQKENI. V was clipped by 0 bases and J by 7 bases; unmatched bases: 8. The CDR3 is made up of 15 amino acids. The CDR3 nucleotides are TGTGCCAGCTCACCACCGTTAGGGGGCTCACCTGGCTACACCTTC. Amino acids: CASSPPLGGSPGYTF.

The genes are TRBV5-1 and TRBJ1-1; D remains unclear. The CDR3 consists of 13 residues. V was shortened by 4 bases and J by 1 base, with 8 bases between the two germline ends. Germline CDR1 and CDR2: SGHRS and YFSETQ. This CDR3 reads CASSEGSNTEAFF. Written as DNA, the CDR3 is TGCGCCAGCAGCGAGGGTTCGAACACTGAAGCTTTCTTT. The full variable domain, rest sourced from reference TRBV5-1 and TRBJ1-1, is KAGVTQTPRYLIKTRGQQVTLSCSPISGHRSVSWYQQTPGQGLQFLFEYFSETQRNKGNFPGRFSGRQFSNSRSEMNVSTLELGDSALYLCASSEGSNTEAFFGQGTRLTVV.

The chain carries TRBV2 and TRBJ1-5; possible D gene TRBD1, 5 bases. With 8 bases removed from V and 6 bases from J, the gap between germline ends came to 20 bases. The CDR3 runs 15 residues. Germline CDR1 is SNHLY and CDR2 is FYNNEI. CDR3 sequence: CASEAGQRDGQPQHF. The CDR3 nucleotides are TGTGCCAGCGAGGCGGGGCAACGGGACGGTCAGCCCCAGCATTTT. The full variable domain, with the rest looked up from reference TRBV2 and TRBJ1-5, is EPEVTQTPSHQVTQMGQEVILRCVPISNHLYFYWYRQILGQKVEFLVSFYNNEISEKSEIFDDQFSVERPDGSNFTLKIRSTKLEDSAMYFCASEAGQRDGQPQHFGDGTRLSIL.

The chain uses TRBV4-2 and TRBJ2-1; a possible D gene is TRBD2 (5 bases). The germline V and J ends were trimmed by 4 bases and 0 bases, with 10 bases remaining between them. CDR1 LGHNA and CDR2 YNFKEQ come from the germline V gene. The CDR3 extends over 15 amino acids. CDR3 bases: TGTGCCAGCAGCCTAGTCGGGGACTCCTACAATGAGCAGTTCTTC. It yields the protein CASSLVGDSYNEQFF.

This chain connects TRBV28 to TRBJ2-7; TRBD1 aligns across 9 bases. This CDR3 has 15 residues. Per the germline V gene, CDR1 is MDHEN and CDR2 is SYDVKM. V dropped 4 bases and J dropped 5; count of bases not matched to a gene: 9. The CDR3 spells CASSSPWTGVNEQYF. CDR3 sequence (DNA): TGTGCCAGCAGTTCCCCATGGACAGGGGTTAACGAGCAGTACTTC.

V is TRBV28 and J is TRBJ2-7; 12 nucleotides match TRBD2. Germline CDR1 MDHEN, CDR2 SYDVKM. The V gene end was trimmed by 1 base and the J gene end by 5 bases; junction bases not matched to a gene: 6. The CDR3 covers 16 residues. The CDR3 sequence is CASSLSSGRVANEQYF. The CDR3 DNA sequence: TGTGCCAGCAGTTTATCTAGCGGGAGGGTCGCTAACGAGCAGTACTTC.

The V and J genes are TRBV27 and TRBJ2-2; 7 bases agree with TRBD2. Germline CDR1 is MNHEY and CDR2 is SMNVEV (reference sequence). Germline trimming cut 6 bases from V and 5 bases from J; bases unmatched to any gene: 9. There are 15 residues in the CDR3. This CDR3 is CASSPGLPNTGELFF. The DNA for the CDR3 is TGTGCCAGCAGCCCGGGACTACCCAATACCGGGGAGCTGTTTTTT.

This clone appeared a few times. CDR3 amino acids: CASIEGQGFRSLHF. The CDR3 nucleotides are TGTGCCAGCATCGAGGGACAGGGTTTTCGCTCCCTCCACTTT. The V gene is TRBV6-1, the J gene TRBJ1-6; TRBD1 matches 9 bases. V was clipped by 7 bases and J by 14 bases; unmatched bases: 12. Looked up from germline, CDR1 is MNHNS and CDR2 is SASEGT. This CDR3 has 14 residues.

The chain uses TRBV14 and TRBJ1-2, with TRBD1 as a possible D gene (6 bases). This CDR3 contains 16 residues. V was clipped by 2 bases and J by 4 bases, with 17 bases between them. Germline-derived CDR1 and CDR2 are SGHDN and FVKESK. CDR3: CASSQPKPGVGYGYTF. The CDR3 coding sequence is TGTGCCAGCAGCCAACCCAAACCAGGGGTTGGCTATGGCTACACCTTC.

The chain uses TRBV27 and TRBJ2-2; tentatively, D is TRBD1 (6 bases). The CDR3 length is 14 residues. Germline loops: CDR1 MNHEY, CDR2 SMNVEV (reference sequence). Between the trimmed V and J ends, which lost 8 bases and 0 bases, there was a span of 10 bases. CDR3 residues: CASLGGPNTGELFF. The CDR3 DNA follows: TGTGCCAGCCTAGGGGGTCCGAACACCGGGGAGCTGTTTTTT.

This chain joins TRBV27 and TRBJ2-6; D gene uncertain. Germline V gene lookup returns CDR1 MNHEY and CDR2 SMNVEV (reference sequence). Trimming shortened V by 2 bases and J by 1 base, and 6 bases separated the two germline ends. CDR3 length: 15 amino acids. The CDR3 sequence: CASSLSTSGANVLTF. The CDR3 nucleotides read TGTGCCAGCAGTTTAAGTACTTCTGGGGCCAACGTCCTGACTTTC.

The chain is built from TRBV5-6 and TRBJ2-1; TRBD2 agrees at 11 bases. This CDR3 contains 16 residues. Germline lookup yields CDR1 SGHDT and CDR2 YYEEEE. The J segment lost 0 bases and the V segment lost 2 bases, leaving 1 base of the junction unmatched. The CDR3 DNA is TGTGCCAGCAGCTTTACTAGCGGGAGCTCCTACAATGAGCAGTTCTTC. It specifies CASSFTSGSSYNEQFF.

The chain recombines TRBV27 with TRBJ1-1; 9 bases match TRBD1. The trim removed 5 bases at V and 6 bases at J, leaving 4 bases unmatched. The CDR3 contains 13 residues. Germline V lookup: CDR1 MNHEY, CDR2 SMNVEV (reference sequence). In nucleotides, the CDR3 is TGTGCCAGCAGTCAAGGACAGGGGCCTGAAGCTTTCTTT. Protein: CASSQGQGPEAFF.

This chain connects TRBV28 to TRBJ1-1; D perhaps matches TRBD1 (5 bases). From germline, CDR1 is MDHEN and CDR2 SYDVKM. Deletions cut 6 bases from V and 4 bases from J, with 9 bases between. This CDR3 has 12 residues. As DNA, the CDR3 is TGTGCCAGCAGCAGGGCCCTCACTGAAGCTTTCTTT. Residues: CASSRALTEAFF.

This rearrangement joins TRBV7-2 to TRBJ1-1; maybe TRBD1 (5 bases). Trimming cost V 4 bases and J 4 bases, with 28 bases left between them. Germline V gene data show CDR1 as SGHTA and CDR2 as FQGNSA. The length of the CDR3 is 19 residues. CDR3 amino acids: CASSYQKWGGNQHSTEAFF. CDR3 bases: TGTGCCAGCAGCTACCAAAAATGGGGGGGTAATCAGCATAGCACTGAAGCTTTCTTT.

The chain links TRBV6-5 to TRBJ1-1; D remains ambiguous. This CDR3 contains 13 residues. The V gene's germline CDR1 is MNHEY and CDR2 SVGAGI. V was pared by 6 bases and J by 0 bases, with 8 bases between. CDR3 in DNA: TGTGCCAGCAGGCCGGAGGTGAACACTGAAGCTTTCTTT. It yields the protein CASRPEVNTEAFF.

The V gene is TRBV28, the J gene TRBJ1-4, with 8 bases that match TRBD1. The V gene end was trimmed by 6 bases and the J gene end by 7 bases; junction bases not matched to a gene: 7. This CDR3 is built from 14 residues. Germline V lookup: CDR1 MDHEN, CDR2 SYDVKM. The CDR3 loop is CASRAGGIIEKLFF. The CDR3 DNA reads TGTGCCAGCAGGGCAGGGGGCATCATTGAAAAACTGTTTTTT.

The V and J genes are TRBV4-3 and TRBJ1-4; 7 bases are shared with TRBD1. The germline V gene has CDR1 LGHNA and CDR2 YSLEER. The CDR3 extends over 16 amino acids. Trimming cost V 3 bases and J 3 bases; bases outside gene matches: 7. CDR3 sequence: CASSQGTEWANEKLFF. As DNA, the CDR3 is TGCGCCAGCAGCCAGGGGACAGAGTGGGCTAATGAAAAACTGTTTTTT.

The J gene is TRBJ2-5, the V gene TRBV7-3, with D possibly TRBD1 on 6 matching bases. CDR1 SGHTA and CDR2 FQGTGA come from the germline V gene. The CDR3 is 19 amino acids. Trimming stripped 1 base from V and 0 bases from J, with 21 bases between. The CDR3 loop is CASSLIAGVGSGDQETQYF. The CDR3 bases are TGTGCCAGCAGCTTAATCGCTGGGGTGGGGTCAGGGGACCAAGAGACCCAGTACTTC.